This T cell receptor beta chain was documented in a study of memory CD4+ T cells and cytomegalovirus serostatus. The assay was immunoSEQ multiplex PCR, and TCRdb's table has in-frame clones only and misses some. The sample holds around 88,000 clones; about 80% are singletons and the top ten take 3.6%. The sort gate was single viable CD3+CD4+CD8-CD45RO+ cells for memory CD4+ T cells. J gave up 0 bases and V 3 bases, and 4 bases lay outside the gene matches. CDR3 length: 15 residues. CDR1 SGHDT and CDR2 YYEEEE come from the germline V gene. The TCR sequence derives from an adult in good health and CMV-seropositive. The specimen sequenced was memory CD4+ T cells from blood. This chain connects TRBV5-6 to TRBJ2-3; 7 bases fit TRBD1. The CDR3 reads CASSWGQTSTDTQYF. DNA of the CDR3: TGTGCCAGCAGCTGGGGACAGACTAGCACAGATACGCAGTATTTT.